What follows describes a single TCR beta chain. The antigen is not known. The germline gives CDR1 MNHEY, CDR2 SVGAGI. Trimming pared 8 bases from V and 0 bases from J, leaving 8 bases between. CDR3 length: 12 residues. These data belong to a study of cytomegalovirus exposure and HLA in healthy donors. Study conclusions and caveats: It was shown in a later analysis that HLA-associated TCR beta chains were more clonally expanded than other, equally common chains. Exclusion as indistinguishable affected some V segments, including TRBV6-2 and TRBV6-3.

The study ran its PCR with 60 Vbeta and 13 Jbeta primers. Profiled with immunoSEQ multiplex PCR; TCRdb holds only in-frame clones, not every one. The repertoire holds 50,000 to 75,000 clones, with 75% to 85% as singletons. The rearrangement links TRBV6-5 to TRBJ2-7; D is undetermined. What was sequenced was PBMCs. This clonotype was obtained from a human donor in good health. CDR3 amino acids: CASGGDSYEQYF. The CDR3 DNA reads as TGTGCCAGCGGCGGAGACTCCTACGAGCAGTACTTC.